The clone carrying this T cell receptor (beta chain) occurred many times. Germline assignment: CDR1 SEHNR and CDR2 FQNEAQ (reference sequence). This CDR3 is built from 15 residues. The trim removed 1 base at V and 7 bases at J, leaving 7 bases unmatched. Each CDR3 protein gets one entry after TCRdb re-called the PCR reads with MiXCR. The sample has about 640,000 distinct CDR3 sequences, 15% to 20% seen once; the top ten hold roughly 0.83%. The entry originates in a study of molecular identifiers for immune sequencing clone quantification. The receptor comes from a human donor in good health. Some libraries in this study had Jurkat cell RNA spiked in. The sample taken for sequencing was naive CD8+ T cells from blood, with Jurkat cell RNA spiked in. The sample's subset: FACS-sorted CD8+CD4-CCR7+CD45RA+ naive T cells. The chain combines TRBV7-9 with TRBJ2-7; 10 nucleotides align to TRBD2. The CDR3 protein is CASSLVSGGREEQYF. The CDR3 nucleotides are TGTGCCAGCAGCTTAGTTAGCGGGGGGCGTGAGGAGCAGTACTTC.